The 11 T cell receptor beta chains presented below share a single source sample, sequenced in a study of T cell responses to AZD1222 COVID-19 vaccine. Here immunoSEQ multiplex PCR was the method, and the copy in TCRdb shows in-frame clones only, minus some. The table shows roughly 160,000 clones, with around nine tenths occurring only once. Here the sequenced sample was peripheral blood, taken on day 0 of AZD1222 vaccination. The receptors come from an adult in good health.

This chain links TRBV7-9 with TRBJ2-5; TRBD2 matches 13 bases. V lost 4 bases to trimming and J lost 5 bases; unmatched junction nucleotides: 10. Per the germline V gene, CDR1 is SEHNR and CDR2 is FQNEAQ (reference sequence). The CDR3 length is 17 residues. The CDR3 here is CASSSGLAGDLGETQYF. CDR3 in DNA: TGTGCCAGCAGCTCAGGACTAGCGGGAGATCTGGGGGAGACCCAGTACTTC.

The V and J genes are TRBV5-5 and TRBJ2-7; a weak D match, TRBD1 (6 bases). CDR3 size: 13 residues. Per germline, CDR1 SGHKS and CDR2 YYEKEE (reference sequence). Trimming took 3 bases from V and 3 from J, leaving 10 bases between them. The CDR3 coding sequence is TGTGCCAGCAGCTCCTCGACAGGCTACGAGCAGTACTTC. Its protein is CASSSSTGYEQYF.

J is TRBJ2-7 and V is TRBV9; 8 nucleotides align to TRBD1. The J segment lost 0 bases and the V segment lost 0 bases, leaving 5 bases of the junction unmatched. Germline V CDR1 and CDR2: SGDLS, YYNGEE. The CDR3 has 16 residues. CDR3 loop: CASSVGWTGSSYEQYF. The CDR3 DNA sequence: TGTGCCAGCAGCGTAGGCTGGACAGGGAGCTCCTACGAGCAGTACTTC.

The chain employs TRBV12-3 or TRBV12-4 and TRBJ1-1, with a weak D call TRBD1 (5 bases). V lost 6 bases to trimming and J lost 10 bases, with 15 bases between them. The CDR3 has 12 residues. In DNA form, the CDR3 reads TGTGCCAGCAGCCAGGGTATAGGAGGAGCTTTCTTT. Translated, it gives CASSQGIGGAFF.

CDR3 loop: CASSPPGTSGGTGELFF. The CDR3, as DNA: TGTGCCAGCAGTCCACCGGGGACTAGCGGGGGTACCGGGGAGCTGTTTTTT. The chain employs TRBV6-6 and TRBJ2-2; 14 nucleotides line up with TRBD2. The CDR3 sequence is 17 residues long. Germline CDR1 and CDR2: MNHNY and SVGAGI (reference sequence). V was pared by 5 bases and J by 5 bases, with 7 bases of the junction left unmatched.

V is TRBV19 and J is TRBJ1-1; D unresolved. The V gene lost 3 bases and the J gene lost 1 base, with 15 bases spanning the gap. There are 16 residues in the CDR3. CDR1 and CDR2 from the germline V gene are LNHDA and SQIVND (reference sequence). The CDR3 reads CASSMVHSPGNTEAFF. The CDR3 DNA is TGTGCCAGTAGTATGGTCCACAGTCCAGGGAACACTGAAGCTTTCTTT.

The CDR3 DNA sequence: TGTGCCTGGAGGACAGGACATAATTCACCCCTCCACTTT. It is translated as CAWRTGHNSPLHF. This rearrangement joins TRBV30 to TRBJ1-6, with TRBD1 as a possible D gene (6 bases). This CDR3 region has 13 residues. Germline loops: CDR1 GTSNPN, CDR2 SVGIG (reference sequence). V was shortened by 3 bases and J by 5 bases, with 8 bases between the two germline ends. Filled out from reference TRBV30 and TRBJ1-6, the complete variable domain reads SQTIHQWPATLVQPVGSPLSLECTVEGTSNPNLYWYRQAAGRGLQLLFYSVGIGQISSEVPQNLSASRPQDRQFILSSKKLLLSDSGFYLCAWRTGHNSPLHFGNGTRLTVT.

The chain is built from TRBV29-1 and TRBJ1-2; no firm D call. V lost 0 bases and J lost 8, with 7 bases in between. This CDR3 comprises 11 residues. Germline V gene data show CDR1 as SQVTM and CDR2 as ANQGSEA. The CDR3 is CSVEDRKGYTF. In DNA form, the CDR3 reads TGCAGCGTTGAAGATAGGAAGGGCTACACCTTC. Full variable domain (rest looked up from reference TRBV29-1 and TRBJ1-2): SAVISQKPSRDICQRGTSLTIQCQVDSQVTMMFWYRQQPGQSLTLIATANQGSEATYESGFVIDKFPISRPNLTFSTLTVSNMSPEDSSIYLCSVEDRKGYTFGSGTRLTVV.

This clone was counted between two and nine times. The J gene is TRBJ1-1, the V gene TRBV15, with D possibly being TRBD1 (5 bases). Germline loops: CDR1 LNHNV, CDR2 YYDKDF (reference sequence). The V end lost 8 bases, the J end lost 1 base, and 20 bases lay between the germline ends. The CDR3 totals 16 residues. The CDR3 DNA sequence: TGTGCCACCGCGGCGCCCCCCGACAGTCAGAACACTGAAGCTTTCTTT. It codes for CATAAPPDSQNTEAFF.

The gene calls are TRBV5-1 and TRBJ1-3; TRBD1 aligns across 9 bases. Per germline, CDR1 SGHRS and CDR2 YFSETQ. This CDR3 is built from 15 residues. V was pared by 4 bases and J by 1 base, with 3 bases of the junction left unmatched. The CDR3 here is CASSEGTGSGNTIYF. The CDR3 DNA reads as TGCGCCAGCAGCGAGGGGACAGGGTCTGGAAACACCATATATTTT.

V usage is TRBV29-1 and J usage is TRBJ2-7; 8 nucleotides agree with TRBD1. Per the germline V gene, CDR1 is SQVTM and CDR2 is ANQGSEA. The V gene end was trimmed by 5 bases and the J gene end by 1 base; junction bases not matched to a gene: 7. This CDR3 is built from 14 residues. This CDR3 is CSVLDRGHSYEQYF. Here the CDR3 DNA reads TGCAGCGTTTTAGACAGGGGACATTCCTACGAGCAGTACTTC.